Listed here are 9 T cell receptor beta chains from one sample, sequenced in a study of T-cell reconstitution after alpha-beta-depleted transplantation in children (TCRdb year 2016). Libraries were prepared through PCR. Sequencer: Illumina HiSeq 2500. Molecular barcoding was employed in the preparation of TCR libraries, with unique molecular identifiers being used to normalize TCRbeta repertoire quantification. TCRdb trimmed the raw reads at Q25, called clones with MiXCR and kept productive beta chains. Identical CDR3 proteins give one entry, which carries the most common genes and DNA. The sample table lists some 200,000 distinct CDR3 sequences, roughly 14% of them with a count of one. The top ten clonotypes cover roughly an eighth of the sample. The specimen was PBMCs from the stem cell graft donor, collected from the stem cell graft. These receptors originate from a human donor who donated a stem cell graft to a child with acute lymphoblastic leukemia.

Many counts were recorded for this clonotype. The rearrangement links TRBV29-1 to TRBJ2-7; no clear D. The CDR3 runs 12 residues. Trimming removed 0 bases from V and 3 bases from J, with 6 bases in between. Germline V gives CDR1 SQVTM, CDR2 ANQGSEA. The CDR3 DNA reads as TGCAGCGTTGAAGATCTGGGCTACGAGCAGTACTTC. Protein: CSVEDLGYEQYF.

This clonotype came up a few times. The V gene is TRBV20-1, the J gene TRBJ2-5; D may correspond to TRBD1 or TRBD2 (7 bases each). The CDR3 covers 12 residues. Deletions cut 2 bases from V and 7 bases from J, with 11 bases between. Looked up from germline, CDR1 is DFQATT and CDR2 is SNEGSKA (reference sequence). The CDR3 spells CSARPGGGTQYF. In DNA, the CDR3 is TGCAGTGCTAGACCAGGGGGGGGGACCCAGTACTTC.

The table lists this clonotype with many counts. J is TRBJ2-7 and V is TRBV13, with D hard to call. Per the germline V gene, CDR1 is PRHDT and CDR2 is FYEKMQ (reference sequence). This CDR3 comprises 15 residues. Trimming cost V 0 bases and J 2 bases, with 11 bases left between them. CDR3 nucleotide sequence: TGTGCCAGCAGCTTAGGCCAGCGCAGTCCCTACGAGCAGTACTTC. Amino acid sequence: CASSLGQRSPYEQYF. Full variable domain (outside the CDR3, taken from reference TRBV13 and TRBJ2-7): AAGVIQSPRHLIKEKRETATLKCYPIPRHDTVYWYQQGPGQDPQFLISFYEKMQSDKGSIPDRFSAQQFSDYHSELNMSSLELGDSALYFCASSLGQRSPYEQYFGPGTRLTVT.

By proportion, this clonotype is medium-sized. The chain employs TRBV5-1 and TRBJ2-3; weak D call: TRBD2 (5 bases). Germline CDR1 SGHRS, CDR2 YFSETQ. CDR3 length: 14 amino acids. The V and J ends lost 7 bases and 0 bases respectively, with 12 bases between them. The CDR3 spells CASSARTSTDTQYF. In DNA form, the CDR3 reads TGCGCCAGCTCCGCCCGGACTAGCACAGATACGCAGTATTTT.

There are many counts of this clonotype. The chain joins TRBV11-1 to TRBJ2-7; TRBD1 might be the D (5 bases). CDR1 SGHAT and CDR2 FQDESV come from the germline V gene (reference sequence). V lost 8 bases to trimming and J lost 0 bases, with 11 bases between them. CDR3 size: 13 residues. DNA of the CDR3: TGTGCCAGCCAGACAGCAACCTCCTACGAGCAGTACTTC. It specifies CASQTATSYEQYF.

This clonotype was observed many times. The rearrangement joins TRBV5-1 to TRBJ1-3; no reliable D call. Germline CDR1 is SGHRS and CDR2 is YFSETQ. Trimming cost V 4 bases and J 0 bases, with 8 bases left between them. There are 14 residues in the CDR3. CDR3 region: CASSLTLSGNTIYF. The CDR3 DNA sequence: TGCGCCAGCAGCCTCACACTCTCTGGAAACACCATATATTTT.

This clonotype was counted ten times or more. The rearrangement joins TRBV10-3 to TRBJ1-1; 9 bases map to TRBD1. The CDR3 has 14 residues. The germline V gene has CDR1 ENHRY and CDR2 SYGVKD. V lost 6 bases to trimming and J lost 2 bases; unmatched junction nucleotides: 4. The CDR3 here is CAIRGTGLNTEAFF. CDR3 bases: TGTGCCATCAGGGGGACAGGGCTAAACACTGAAGCTTTCTTT.

This clonotype was counted ten times or more. The chain combines TRBV20-1 with TRBJ2-1; 7 bases align to TRBD2. V lost 5 bases and J lost 5; bases outside the gene matches: 12. Germline CDR1 reads DFQATT; CDR2 reads SNEGSKA (reference sequence). The CDR3 length is 15 residues. This chain's CDR3 is CSASRLGGNNNEQFF. CDR3 nucleotide sequence: TGCAGTGCTTCCCGTCTGGGAGGGAACAACAATGAGCAGTTCTTC.

This clonotype has a count of ten or more. This rearrangement joins TRBV20-1 to TRBJ2-3, with D unresolved. Germline V gene data show CDR1 as DFQATT and CDR2 as SNEGSKA (reference sequence). The CDR3 contains 14 residues. Trimming removed 1 base from V and 1 base from J, with 9 bases in between. The CDR3 region has the DNA TGCAGTGCTAGAGGAAGCGCCGGCACAGATACGCAGTATTTT. Translated, it gives CSARGSAGTDTQYF.